One T cell receptor (beta chain) is described in this entry. Its specificity is unknown. The data stem from a study of cytomegalovirus exposure and HLA in healthy donors. Notes on the study in general: Reported findings show TCR beta sequences accurately forecast HLA-A and HLA-B alleles in most subjects.

Germline V gene sequence: CDR1 SGDLS, CDR2 YYNGEE. There are 15 residues in the CDR3. The V segment lost 3 bases and the J segment 4 bases; nucleotides outside the gene matches: 6. PCR involved 60 Vbeta and 13 Jbeta primers. Assay: immunoSEQ multiplex PCR; the TCRdb copy retains only in-frame clones and omits some. The sample comprises fewer than 200,000 clones, approximately 71% of which are singletons, and around 4.6% rests with the top ten. This TCR was sampled from a male donor in good health and CMV-seronegative. This sequence joins TRBV9 and TRBJ1-2; 10 nucleotides line up with TRBD1. The sequenced sample consisted of PBMCs. The CDR3 DNA follows: TGTGCCAGCAGCGCCTGGACAGGGGGTAGCTATGGCTACACCTTC. Translated, it gives CASSAWTGGSYGYTF.